This entry is about one T cell receptor beta chain. Its antigen is unknown. The input lacks base qualities; no much larger clone sits a single base away. The library was produced with 5' RACE. Sequencing was performed on a NextSeq 500. Unique molecular identifiers were attached to individual cDNA molecules in the TCR library protocol so that sequencing error and PCR bias could be corrected. TCR alpha and beta chains were both sequenced, and the abundances of alpha and beta sequences in each sample were closely correlated with each other. Per the source publication's procedure: Decombinator V4 was used to annotate TCR sequences for V gene, J gene and CDR3. Expanded TCRs were defined as changing significantly between any two time points under a Poisson model with p below 0.0001. TCR abundances were normalised to the total number of TCRs sequenced in each sample and reported as counts per million. MAIT TCRs were defined by TRAV1-2 paired with TRAJ12, TRAJ20 or TRAJ33, and iNKT TCRs by TRAV10 paired with TRAJ18. VDJdb, accessed 1 November 2021, was searched for CMV, EBV and SARS-CoV-2 annotated TCRs, with TCRs annotated for multiple antigens excluded. The raw public reads went through TCRdb reprocessing: fastp at Q25, MiXCR clone calling, in-frame beta chains kept. Rows with a matching CDR3 protein are joined into one entry that keeps the most common DNA and genes. In this record, the V and J calls reflect TCRdb's handling and not the investigators' own analysis. This sample comprises 57,000 or so distinct CDR3 sequences, around 6% of them detected only once. The ten largest clonotypes hold about 6.8% of the sample.

These data are taken from a study of early T cells in non-severe SARS-CoV-2 infection (dated by TCRdb to 2020 to 2022). About the study as a whole: Because TCR sequencing was done on bulk RNA from unsorted whole blood, the alpha and beta chains could not be paired. Broader findings and caveats from the paper: VDJdb matching was skewed toward anti-spike CD8 responses and likely underestimated virus-specific expansions, missing private and CD4 specificities.

Germline trimming: 5 bases from V, 6 bases from J; junction bases outside gene matches: 5. The CDR3 sequence holds 13 residues, the cysteine and phenylalanine included. Here the CDR3 DNA is all that survives: 39 bases in frame from base 1. In the germline V gene (reference sequence), CDR1 corresponds to MNHNY and CDR2 to SVGAGI. A case-control design nested within a healthcare worker cohort in London, UK, was used, with weekly nasopharyngeal swab PCR tests and blood sampling performed. Healthcare workers were recruited between 23 and 31 March 2020, during the week of the UK lockdown, and were followed weekly for up to about 16 weeks.

This receptor was obtained from an adult who was a healthcare worker with PCR-confirmed SARS-CoV-2 infection or an uninfected control (not recorded which). The rearranged chain carries TRBV6-6 and TRBJ1-2, with 8 central nucleotides matching TRBD1. The sequenced sample was whole blood. The nucleotide sequence is TGTGCCAGCAGTCCCTCAGGGGGCAATGGCTACACCTTC. It specifies CASSPSGGNGYTF.